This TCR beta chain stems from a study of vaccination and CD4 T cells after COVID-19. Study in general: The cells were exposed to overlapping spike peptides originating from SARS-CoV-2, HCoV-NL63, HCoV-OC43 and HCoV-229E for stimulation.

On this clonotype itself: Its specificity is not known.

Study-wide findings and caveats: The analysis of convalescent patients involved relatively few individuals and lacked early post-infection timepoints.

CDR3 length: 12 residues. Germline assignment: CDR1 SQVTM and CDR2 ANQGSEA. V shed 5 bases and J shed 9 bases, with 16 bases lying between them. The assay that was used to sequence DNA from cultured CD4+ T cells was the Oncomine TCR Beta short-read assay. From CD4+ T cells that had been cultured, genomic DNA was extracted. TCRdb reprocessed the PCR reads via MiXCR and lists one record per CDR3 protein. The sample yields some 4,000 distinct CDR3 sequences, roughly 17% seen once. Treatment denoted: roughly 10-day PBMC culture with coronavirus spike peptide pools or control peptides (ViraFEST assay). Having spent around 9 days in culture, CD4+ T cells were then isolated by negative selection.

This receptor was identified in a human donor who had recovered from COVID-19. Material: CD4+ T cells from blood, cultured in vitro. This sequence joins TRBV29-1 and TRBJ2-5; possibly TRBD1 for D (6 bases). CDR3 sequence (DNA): TGCAGCGTTTTAATCAGGGGCAGGCCCCAGTACTTC. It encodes CSVLIRGRPQYF. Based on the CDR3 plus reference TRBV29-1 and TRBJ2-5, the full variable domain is SAVISQKPSRDICQRGTSLTIQCQVDSQVTMMFWYRQQPGQSLTLIATANQGSEATYESGFVIDKFPISRPNLTFSTLTVSNMSPEDSSIYLCSVLIRGRPQYFGPGTRLLVL.